Sequencing of this T cell receptor (beta chain) was carried out in a study of control samples from healthy donors and cancer patients. This CDR3 has 13 amino acids. The V gene lost 0 bases and the J gene lost 6 bases, with 7 bases spanning the gap. From germline, CDR1 is MNHEY and CDR2 SVGAGI. Repertoires were generated with immunoSEQ multiplex PCR, while TCRdb's copy carries only in-frame clones and drops some. The sample lists roughly 130,000 clones, roughly 95% occurring once. This receptor was identified in a man younger than 40 in good health. This chain connects TRBV6-5 to TRBJ2-3; possibly TRBD1 for D (5 bases). The specimen was blood. The CDR3, as DNA: TGTGCCAGCAGTTACTCCAACAGGGATACGCAGTATTTT. It yields the protein CASSYSNRDTQYF.